This T cell receptor beta chain came from a study of graft-versus-host responses after intestinal transplantation. At the level of the study: Recipients were all induced with anti-thymocyte globulin, then given tacrolimus and steroids for 3 to 4 years.

This CDR3 is 14 amino acids long. Germline-derived CDR1 and CDR2 are MDHEN and SYDVKM. The ends were cut back, 5 bases at V and 0 bases at J, with 11 bases in the middle. The method was immunoSEQ multiplex PCR; TCRdb's version includes in-frame clones alone and lacks a portion of them. The sample comprises 80,000 or so clones, 92% of which are singletons, and about 0.63% rests with the top ten. The chain recombines TRBV28 with TRBJ2-7; D gene uncertain. The receptor was isolated from a human patient who received an intestinal transplant, so some T cells may come from the graft donor. This specimen was PBMCs, taken 98 days after intestinal transplantation. The CDR3, as DNA: TGTGCCAGCAGTACCCTCGATAGCTCCTACGAGCAGTACTTC. This translates into CASSTLDSSYEQYF.